Below are 20 T cell receptor beta chains sequenced from a single sample in a study of cytomegalovirus exposure and HLA in healthy donors (dated by TCRdb to about 2017). The library was made by the immunoSEQ multiplex PCR assay. Entries here come from immuneACCESS through TCRdb and include only in-frame sequences with V and J called. Some clones fail to appear in such tables; in the studies checked, an unresolved V gene covers under half of the shortfall, and the cause of the remainder is unknown. The sample table shows about 78,000 clones, and 90% to 97% are seen once. 1.6% of the sample is held by the ten biggest clonotypes. The sequenced sample was PBMCs. The receptors here all came from a man between 18 and 29 years old in good health and CMV-seropositive.

The gene calls are TRBV4-1 and TRBJ2-7; 7 nucleotides align to TRBD2. The CDR3 is 15 residues long. V lost 6 bases and J lost 2; bases outside the gene matches: 10. The germline V gene encodes CDR1 MGHRA and CDR2 YSYEKL. CDR3 DNA sequence: TGCGCCAGCAGTCGGGCCGGCGGGGGTGCCTACGAGCAGTACTTC. This translates into CASSRAGGGAYEQYF.

This chain links TRBV27 with TRBJ2-7; 8 positions match TRBD1. V trimming: 1 base; J trimming: 0 bases; junction bases outside the gene matches: 2. The length of the CDR3 is 15 residues. Germline V gene data show CDR1 as MNHEY and CDR2 as SMNVEV (reference sequence). This CDR3 is CASSLWDRFSYEQYF. The CDR3 nucleotides are TGTGCCAGCAGTTTATGGGACAGGTTCTCCTACGAGCAGTACTTC.

The rearrangement links TRBV6-5 to TRBJ1-4; D might be TRBD1 (5 bases). Germline CDR1 MNHEY, CDR2 SVGAGI. V was cut by 2 bases and J by 4 bases, with 11 bases left in between. This CDR3 has 15 residues. CDR3: CASSYRNRINEKLFF. The CDR3 DNA is TGTGCCAGCAGTTACAGAAACAGGATTAATGAAAAACTGTTTTTT.

V and J are TRBV5-1 and TRBJ2-7, with D hard to call. V lost 5 bases to trimming and J lost 4 bases, with 16 bases between them. Germline CDR1 is SGHRS and CDR2 is YFSETQ. This CDR3 contains 14 residues. This chain's CDR3 is CASRYYEVGYEQYF. The CDR3 DNA reads TGCGCCAGCAGGTATTATGAGGTCGGTTACGAGCAGTACTTC.

The chain combines TRBV28 with TRBJ2-3, with 7 bases that match TRBD1. V shed 6 bases and J 0 bases; nucleotides not matched to a gene: 3. This CDR3 contains 14 residues. CDR1 is MDHEN and CDR2 is SYDVKM in the germline V gene. CDR3 protein: CASSGQASTDTQYF. CDR3 DNA sequence: TGTGCCAGCAGCGGACAGGCGAGCACAGATACGCAGTATTTT.

As regards this clone: At one boundary the junction diverges from the germline segment, which might be a read error. The chain recombines TRBV7-7 with TRBJ2-5; D call uncertain. This CDR3 region has 16 residues. Germline V gives CDR1 SSHAT, CDR2 FNYEAQ (reference sequence). CDR3 loop: CASSSGAASPQETQYF. The CDR3 DNA follows: TGTGCTAGCAGCTCGGGTGCTGCATCACCTCAAGAGACCCAGTACTTC. Supplemented by reference TRBV7-7 and TRBJ2-5, the full variable domain reads GAGVSQSPRYKVTKRGQDVTLRCDPISSHATLYWYQQALGQGPEFLTYFNYEAQPDKSGLPSDRFSAERPEGSISTLTIQRTEQRDSAMYRCASSSGAASPQETQYFGPGTRLLVL.

CDR3 bases: TGTGCCAGCTCACCGTTTTACGGTCGCTCTGGAAACACCATATATTTT. The encoded protein is CASSPFYGRSGNTIYF. This chain uses TRBV18 with TRBJ1-3; D is undetermined. The CDR3 has 16 amino acids. Per the germline V gene, CDR1 is KGHSH and CDR2 is LQKENI. The V gene lost 3 bases and the J gene lost 0 bases, with 12 bases spanning the gap.

The chain recombines TRBV7-8 with TRBJ2-2, with TRBD2 matching 10 bases. Per germline, CDR1 SGHVS and CDR2 FQNEAQ. The CDR3 has 19 residues. V lost 8 bases to trimming and J lost 0 bases; unmatched junction nucleotides: 15. This CDR3 reads CASGPGGTSVRANTGELFF. In DNA, the CDR3 is TGTGCCAGCGGGCCGGGGGGGACTAGCGTACGCGCGAACACCGGGGAGCTGTTTTTT. Full variable domain (remainder filled in from reference TRBV7-8 and TRBJ2-2): GAGVSQSPRYKVAKRGQDVALRCDPISGHVSLFWYQQALGQGPEFLTYFQNEAQLDKSGLPSDRFFAERPEGSVSTLKIQRTQQEDSAVYLCASGPGGTSVRANTGELFFGEGSRLTVL.

V gene TRBV20-1 combines with J gene TRBJ2-1, with D possibly TRBD2 on 5 matching bases. The CDR3 has 10 amino acids. CDR1 is DFQATT and CDR2 is SNEGSKA in the germline V gene (reference sequence). Between the trimmed V and J ends, which lost 5 bases and 11 bases, there was a span of 10 bases. The CDR3 reads CSAGSVKQFF. CDR3 sequence (DNA): TGCAGTGCTGGTAGCGTAAAGCAGTTCTTC.

This chain links TRBV5-6 with TRBJ1-4; no reliable D call. This CDR3 has 14 amino acids. The germline V gene has CDR1 SGHDT and CDR2 YYEEEE. V lost 4 bases, J lost 4 bases, and 11 bases lay in between. CDR3 nucleotide sequence: TGTGCCAGCAGCGCGTCGGGAGTTAATGAAAAACTGTTTTTT. Translated: CASSASGVNEKLFF. The full variable domain, rest sourced from reference TRBV5-6 and TRBJ1-4, is DAGVTQSPTHLIKTRGQQVTLRCSPKSGHDTVSWYQQALGQGPQFIFQYYEEEERQRGNFPDRFSGHQFPNYSSELNVNALLLGDSALYLCASSASGVNEKLFFGSGTQLSVL.

This chain joins TRBV5-1 and TRBJ2-1, with 10 bases that match TRBD2. Germline V CDR1 and CDR2: SGHRS, YFSETQ. V was pared by 0 bases and J by 8 bases, with 5 bases of the junction left unmatched. The CDR3 length is 15 residues. CDR3 loop: CASSLGAGGLDEQFF. The CDR3 region has the DNA TGCGCCAGCAGCTTGGGAGCGGGAGGGCTCGATGAGCAGTTCTTC.

V and J are TRBV11-2 and TRBJ1-1; D gene uncertain. This CDR3 contains 14 residues. CDR1 and CDR2 (germline): SGHAT, FQNNGV. V lost 1 base, J lost 1 base, and 7 bases lay in between. CDR3: CASSLGPTNTEAFF. In nucleotides, the CDR3 is TGTGCCAGCAGCTTAGGTCCTACGAACACTGAAGCTTTCTTT. The whole variable domain, filled in from reference TRBV11-2 and TRBJ1-1, reads EAGVAQSPRYKIIEKRQSVAFWCNPISGHATLYWYQQILGQGPKLLIQFQNNGVVDDSQLPKDRFSAERLKGVDSTLKIQPAKLEDSAVYLCASSLGPTNTEAFFGQGTRLTVV.

This chain connects TRBV29-1 to TRBJ2-2, with 7 bases identical to TRBD2. V dropped 2 bases and J dropped 3; count of bases not matched to a gene: 0. CDR1 is SQVTM and CDR2 is ANQGSEA in the germline V gene. This CDR3 region has 13 residues. The CDR3 is CSVELADTGELFF. The DNA for the CDR3 is TGCAGCGTTGAACTAGCGGACACCGGGGAGCTGTTTTTT.

J is TRBJ2-1 and V is TRBV9; possible D gene TRBD2, 6 bases. CDR1 and CDR2 (germline): SGDLS, YYNGEE. This CDR3 has 12 amino acids. Trimming removed 3 bases at V and 8 bases at J, with 9 bases between. The CDR3 region has the DNA TGTGCCAGCAGCGGCGGGGTGGATGAGCAGTTCTTC. It specifies CASSGGVDEQFF.

The chain uses TRBV19 and TRBJ2-1, with 8 bases lining up with TRBD2. Looked up from germline, CDR1 is LNHDA and CDR2 is SQIVND (reference sequence). With 11 bases clipped from V and 4 bases from J, the junction kept 7 bases outside the gene matches. CDR3 length equals 13 residues. CDR3 DNA sequence: TGTGCCGCCGGGGCGGGAGGTTACAATGAGCAGTTCTTC. Protein product: CAAGAGGYNEQFF.

Written as DNA, the CDR3 is TGTGCCAGCAGTTCCCCCTCGGGCACAGATACGCAGTATTTT. Translating it yields CASSSPSGTDTQYF. This chain links TRBV27 with TRBJ2-3; unclear D gene. V dropped 4 bases and J dropped 1 base, with 9 bases sitting between them. This CDR3 is built from 14 residues. The germline V gene encodes CDR1 MNHEY and CDR2 SMNVEV (reference sequence).

The chain joins TRBV27 to TRBJ1-4, with D tentatively TRBD1 (5 bases). This CDR3 contains 14 residues. Germline values: CDR1 MNHEY, CDR2 SMNVEV (reference sequence). V lost 8 bases, J lost 0 bases, and 10 bases lay in between. DNA of the CDR3: TGTGCCAGCGCGGGGACGGCAACTAATGAAAAACTGTTTTTT. Protein: CASAGTATNEKLFF.

V and J are TRBV10-2 and TRBJ2-7; weak D call: TRBD2 (6 bases). This CDR3 contains 13 residues. Germline V lookup: CDR1 WSHSY, CDR2 SAAADI. V dropped 10 bases and J dropped 5 bases, with 18 bases sitting between them. The DNA of the CDR3 is TGCGCCACCCTGGGACTGCGTGGCGACGAGCAGTACTTC. It translates to CATLGLRGDEQYF.

The genes are TRBV2 and TRBJ2-1, with 11 nucleotides matching TRBD2. Germline CDR1 and CDR2: SNHLY and FYNNEI. Trimming at V came to 9 bases and at J to 6 bases, leaving 7 bases not matched to a gene. This CDR3 region has 14 residues. This CDR3 is CASVAGGPSNEQFF. In nucleotides, the CDR3 is TGTGCCAGTGTAGCGGGAGGGCCTTCCAATGAGCAGTTCTTC.

The CDR3 region is CASSVGRGSYEQYF. Written as DNA, the CDR3 is TGTGCCAGCAGCGTAGGCAGGGGGTCCTACGAGCAGTACTTC. The J gene is TRBJ2-7, the V gene TRBV9; 7 positions match TRBD1. Trimming took 0 bases from V and 1 from J; bases not matched to a gene: 1. Germline CDR1 SGDLS, CDR2 YYNGEE. The CDR3 totals 14 residues.